The rows below give T cell receptor beta chains drawn from one sample of a study of identical twins. TCRdb reanalysed the 5' RACE reads using MiXCR and keeps one entry per CDR3 protein. The data show approximately 700,000 distinct CDR3 sequences, with around 5.7% seen just once and approximately 1.6% held by the top ten. Sequencing input: naive T cells sorted from blood. These receptors came from a man younger than 35 in good health. Each CDR3 is given with its conserved first and last residue. D genes are given only for firm matches. Expanded clones get a size class; other rows say once, few or many, or leave the size out.

clone_size,v_call,d_call,j_call,cdr3_nt,cdr3_aa
-,TRBV6-2/TRBV6-3,TRBD2,TRBJ2-2,TGTGCCAGCAGTCGAAAAGGACTAGCGGGGTGGGAGCTGTTTTTT,CASSRKGLAGWELFF
-,TRBV27,-,TRBJ2-3,TGTGCCAGCAGGTTAGAAGGTGTGGGAGATACGCAGTATTTT,CASRLEGVGDTQYF
many,TRBV20-1,TRBD1,TRBJ2-7,TGCAGTGCTAGAGATGGGGCCGGGACAGTCTACTACGAGCAGTACTTC,CSARDGAGTVYYEQYF
many,TRBV4-3,-,TRBJ2-3,TGCGCCAGCAGCCCCGGGACTTCAGATACGCAGTATTTT,CASSPGTSDTQYF
many,TRBV29-1,-,TRBJ2-2,TGCAGCGTGGGGGGCAGGGCTAACACCGGGGAGCTGTTTTTT,CSVGGRANTGELFF
many,TRBV12-3/TRBV12-4,-,TRBJ2-4,TGTGCCAGCAGTTCCGGACAGCCAGCCCTATACTTC,CASSSGQPALYF
few,TRBV4-1,-,TRBJ2-1,TGCGCCAGCAGCCAAGGAGACTGGAGCTCCTACAATGAGCAGTTCTTC,CASSQGDWSSYNEQFF
-,TRBV7-9,-,TRBJ2-5,TGTGCCAGCAGCTTAGGTATCCCCGGACCAAACGAGACCCAGTACTTC,CASSLGIPGPNETQYF
many,TRBV28,TRBD2,TRBJ2-7,TGTGCCAGCAGTCCCCTCGGACTAGCGGGAGGGTACGAGCAGTACTTC,CASSPLGLAGGYEQYF
many,TRBV10-3,-,TRBJ2-3,TGTGCCATCAGTGAGTGGGCAGATACGCAGTATTTT,CAISEWADTQYF
few,TRBV28,-,TRBJ2-1,TGTGCCAGCAGTTCCACCGGGATCCTAAACAATGAGCAGTTCTTC,CASSSTGILNNEQFF
-,TRBV20-1,TRBD1,TRBJ1-1,TGCAGTGCTAGCCTTACAGGGGGCAACACTGAAGCTTTCTTT,CSASLTGGNTEAFF
-,TRBV10-3,-,TRBJ1-2,TGTGCCATCAGGGAGGAGGTAGAGGATGGCTACACCTTC,CAIREEVEDGYTF
many,TRBV12-3/TRBV12-4,-,TRBJ1-2,TGTGCCAGCAGTCCACAGGGAGAATTTGGCTATGGCTACACCTTC,CASSPQGEFGYGYTF
-,TRBV7-9,-,TRBJ2-1,TGTGCCAGCAGCTTACGGCCCGGCGGGAACCCCTACAATGAGCAGTTCTTC,CASSLRPGGNPYNEQFF
few,TRBV9,-,TRBJ1-6,TGTGCCAGCAGCGTAGGGGCACTCCTTAATTCACCCCTCCACTTT,CASSVGALLNSPLHF
many,TRBV27,-,TRBJ2-1,TGTGCCAGCACCCCTCAGGGTTACAATGAGCAGTTCTTC,CASTPQGYNEQFF
few,TRBV12-3/TRBV12-4,TRBD2,TRBJ2-1,TGTGCCAGCAATAGGGGGGCGGGAGGGCCTGATGAGCAGTTCTTC,CASNRGAGGPDEQFF
few,TRBV7-9,TRBD2,TRBJ2-2,TGTGCCAGCAGACCGATATCGGCTAGCGGGAGTAACGGGGAGCTGTTTTTT,CASRPISASGSNGELFF
many,TRBV7-9,TRBD1,TRBJ2-7,TGTGCCAGCAGCTTAGGGACAGGGGGCGGCGAGCAGTACTTC,CASSLGTGGGEQYF
-,TRBV18,-,TRBJ1-6,TGTGCCAGCTCACCAGCCCCTTCTAGCTCCTATAATTCACCCCTCCACTTT,CASSPAPSSSYNSPLHF
-,TRBV28,TRBD2,TRBJ2-1,TGTGCCAGCAGCGATTGGCGGGAGGTCTACAATGAGCAGTTCTTC,CASSDWREVYNEQFF
many,TRBV29-1,-,TRBJ2-7,TGCAGCGTTATCGGGCTGTATTACGAGCAGTACTTC,CSVIGLYYEQYF
few,TRBV25-1,TRBD2,TRBJ2-1,TGTGCCAGCAGTGAAGAAGCGGGGGTCTACAATGAGCAGTTCTTC,CASSEEAGVYNEQFF
few,TRBV27,-,TRBJ2-5,TGTGCCAGCAGTTTTATGGGGCAGGGTAAGATGGGCCAAGAGACCCAGTACTTC,CASSFMGQGKMGQETQYF